This is a list of T cell receptor beta chains from one sample in a study of blood T cell repertoires in COVID-19. The method was immunoSEQ multiplex PCR; TCRdb's version includes in-frame clones alone and lacks a portion of them. The repertoire holds 300,000 to 400,000 clones, about nine tenths seen once, with 1% in the top ten. Sequencing input: peripheral blood. Receptors were obtained from a man aged 50 to 60 with active or convalescent COVID-19. Each CDR3 is given with its conserved first and last residue. D genes are given only for firm matches. Where a row states a size, it is once, few, many or the class of an expanded clone; other rows omit it.

clone size | J gene | D gene | V gene | CDR3 DNA | CDR3 protein
NA | TRBJ1-6 | NA | TRBV9 | TGTGCCAACTTGAAATCACCCCTCCACTTT | CANLKSPLHF
once | TRBJ1-3 | NA | TRBV5-5 | TGTGCCAGCAGCCTCGGGACACTTGGAAACACCATATATTTT | CASSLGTLGNTIYF
NA | TRBJ2-3 | NA | TRBV25-1 | TGTGCCAGCAGCGTACAGGGTACGCAGTATTTT | CASSVQGTQYF
NA | TRBJ1-4 | TRBD1 | TRBV27 | TGTGCCAGCAGTTCCGGGACAGCCCTTTTCAACGAAAAACTGTTTTTT | CASSSGTALFNEKLFF
NA | TRBJ1-1 | NA | TRBV2 | TGTGCCAGCAGTCGGGGGAGTGAAGCTTTCTTT | CASSRGSEAFF
NA | TRBJ1-1 | NA | TRBV2 | TGTGCCAGCAGTGAATCTCAACTGGGGGCCACTGAAGCTTTCTTT | CASSESQLGATEAFF
once | TRBJ1-2 | NA | TRBV4-3 | TGCGCCAGCAGCCAAACGCGAAACTATGGCTACACCTTC | CASSQTRNYGYTF
NA | TRBJ2-2 | NA | TRBV10-1 | TGCGCCAGCAGCGGGACAATCGGGGAGCTGTTTTTT | CASSGTIGELFF
NA | TRBJ2-1 | NA | TRBV2 | TGTGCCAGCGGAGGAGGGCCCAGTGAGCAGTTCTTC | CASGGGPSEQFF
few | TRBJ1-6 | NA | TRBV28 | TGTGCCAGCATCCCTAGTGGGGGCAGCTCCTATAATTCACCCCTCCACTTT | CASIPSGGSSYNSPLHF
NA | TRBJ2-5 | TRBD2 | TRBV4-1 | TGCGCCAGCAGCCTTCAGAATTCGGGACTAGCGGGAGAGACCCAGTACTTC | CASSLQNSGLAGETQYF
NA | TRBJ2-3 | TRBD2 | TRBV10-1 | TGCGCCAGCAGTCTTGTTGCGGGAGGTGGAGATACGCAGTATTTT | CASSLVAGGGDTQYF
NA | TRBJ1-5 | NA | TRBV28 | TGTGCCAGCAGTTCCCCCAGGGTAGCCCATCAGCCCCAGCATTTT | CASSSPRVAHQPQHF
NA | TRBJ1-5 | NA | TRBV27 | TGTGCCAGCAGTTTGGAGGGACGGATCAATCAGCCCCAGCATTTT | CASSLEGRINQPQHF
NA | TRBJ1-6 | NA | TRBV4-3 | TGCGCCAGCAGCCGAGCCACCCAGGGGTCCTATAATTCACCCCTCCACTTT | CASSRATQGSYNSPLHF
NA | TRBJ2-5 | NA | TRBV7-8 | TGTGCCAGCAGCTCCAAAAGCGGGGAGACCCAGTACTTC | CASSSKSGETQYF
few | TRBJ1-2 | TRBD1 | TRBV7-9 | TGTGCCAGCAGCGCCTACAGGGGGCTGTATGGCTACACCTTC | CASSAYRGLYGYTF
NA | TRBJ1-3 | TRBD1 | TRBV7-2 | TGTGCCAGCAGCTCCTGGACAGGGCCCTCCCTCTCTGGAAACACCATATATTTT | CASSSWTGPSLSGNTIYF
NA | TRBJ1-1 | NA | TRBV30 | TGTGCCTGGAGTGTACAGATTGAAGCTTTCTTT | CAWSVQIEAFF
NA | TRBJ2-7 | TRBD2 | TRBV6-2/TRBV6-3 | TGTGCCAGCAGTTACGTACGCGGGGGTAGTACCTACTACGAGCAGTACTTC | CASSYVRGGSTYYEQYF
NA | TRBJ1-1 | NA | TRBV6-5 | TGTGCCAGCACCAGGGACTGGGAGAACACTGAAGCTTTCTTT | CASTRDWENTEAFF
NA | TRBJ2-2 | NA | TRBV5-1 | TGCGCCAGCAGCTTGGCCCCGGACGGAGGCACCGGGGAGCTGTTTTTT | CASSLAPDGGTGELFF
NA | TRBJ1-1 | NA | TRBV5-1 | TGCGCCAGCAGCCGCGGGGAGCCCTCTGAAGCTTTCTTT | CASSRGEPSEAFF
NA | TRBJ1-2 | NA | TRBV29-1 | TGCAGCGTCCGTCCCAGGGACTATGGCTACACCTTC | CSVRPRDYGYTF
NA | TRBJ2-1 | TRBD1 | TRBV5-3 | TGTGCCAGAAGCAGACAGGGGAATGAGCAGTTCTTC | CARSRQGNEQFF
NA | TRBJ1-1 | NA | TRBV7-2 | TGTGCCAGCACCCCGTGGACATCCGGGAACACTGAAGCTTTCTTT | CASTPWTSGNTEAFF
NA | TRBJ2-1 | NA | TRBV5-1 | TGCGCCAGCAACCGGCAGTGGGAGATTGAGCAGTTCTTC | CASNRQWEIEQFF
NA | TRBJ2-7 | NA | TRBV5-6 | TGTGCCAGCAGCATACAGGGTGATGGCTTCAGGTACGAGCAGTACTTC | CASSIQGDGFRYEQYF
NA | TRBJ2-3 | TRBD1 | TRBV27 | TGTGCCAGCAGTCCGGGACAGGGGGCGGATACGCAGTATTTT | CASSPGQGADTQYF
NA | TRBJ2-1 | TRBD2 | TRBV7-9 | TGTGCCAGCACCTACGAGCGGGATGCGGATGAGCAGTTCTTC | CASTYERDADEQFF
NA | TRBJ1-6 | TRBD1 | TRBV5-4 | TGTGCCAGCAGCCTTGGGACAGGGATAAATTCACCCCTCCACTTT | CASSLGTGINSPLHF
NA | TRBJ1-5 | TRBD1 | TRBV9 | TGTGCCAGCAGCGTAGAGGGACAGGGTGAGCCCCAGCATTTT | CASSVEGQGEPQHF
NA | TRBJ2-2 | NA | TRBV5-4 | TGTGCCAGCAGCCTAGCCGACACCGGGGAGCTGTTTTTT | CASSLADTGELFF
NA | TRBJ1-1 | NA | TRBV6-5 | TGTGCCAGCACCCTCCCGGGGAAGAACACTGAAGCTTTCTTT | CASTLPGKNTEAFF
few | TRBJ1-4 | TRBD1 | TRBV28 | TGTGCCAGCAGTTTATCAGGGGGGCTAAATGAAAAACTGTTTTTT | CASSLSGGLNEKLFF
NA | TRBJ2-7 | TRBD1 | TRBV28 | TGTGCCAGCAGTTTAAGAACAGGGGTTTCATACTACGAGCAGTACTTC | CASSLRTGVSYYEQYF
NA | TRBJ2-7 | NA | TRBV3-1/TRBV3-2 | TGTGCCAGCAGCCCTCCCGGACACGCCATCTACGAGCAGTACTTC | CASSPPGHAIYEQYF